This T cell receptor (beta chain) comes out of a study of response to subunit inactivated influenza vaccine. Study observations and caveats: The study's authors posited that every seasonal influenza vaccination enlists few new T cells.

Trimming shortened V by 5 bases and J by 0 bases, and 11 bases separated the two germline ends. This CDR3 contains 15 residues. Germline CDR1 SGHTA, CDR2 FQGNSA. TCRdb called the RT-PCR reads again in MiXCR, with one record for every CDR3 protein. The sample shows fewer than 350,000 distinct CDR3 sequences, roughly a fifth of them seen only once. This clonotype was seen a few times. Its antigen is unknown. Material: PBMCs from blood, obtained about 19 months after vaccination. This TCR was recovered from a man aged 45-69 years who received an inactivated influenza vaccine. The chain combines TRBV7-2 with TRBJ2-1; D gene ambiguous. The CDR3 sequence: CASSRAVGSYNEQFF. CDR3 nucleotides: TGTGCCAGCAGCCGTGCGGTGGGCTCCTACAATGAGCAGTTCTTC.